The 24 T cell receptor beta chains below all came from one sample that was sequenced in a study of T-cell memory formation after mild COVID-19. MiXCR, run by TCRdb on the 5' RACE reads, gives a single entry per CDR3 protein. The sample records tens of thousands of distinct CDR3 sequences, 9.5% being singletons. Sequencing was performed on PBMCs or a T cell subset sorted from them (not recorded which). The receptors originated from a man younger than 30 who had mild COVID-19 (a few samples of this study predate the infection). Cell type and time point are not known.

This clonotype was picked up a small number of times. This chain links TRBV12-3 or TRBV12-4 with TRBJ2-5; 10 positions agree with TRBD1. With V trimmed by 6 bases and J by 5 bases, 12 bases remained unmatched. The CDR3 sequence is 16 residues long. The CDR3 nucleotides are TGTGCCAGCAGGTACCTGGCCGGGACAGGGGAGGAGACCCAGTACTTC. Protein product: CASRYLAGTGEETQYF.

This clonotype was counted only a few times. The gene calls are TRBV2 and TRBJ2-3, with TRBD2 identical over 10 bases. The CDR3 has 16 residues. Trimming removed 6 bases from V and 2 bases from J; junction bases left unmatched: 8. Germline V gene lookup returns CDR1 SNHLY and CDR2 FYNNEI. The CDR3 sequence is CASRALAGEPTDTQYF. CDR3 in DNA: TGTGCCAGCAGGGCTCTAGCGGGGGAGCCCACAGATACGCAGTATTTT.

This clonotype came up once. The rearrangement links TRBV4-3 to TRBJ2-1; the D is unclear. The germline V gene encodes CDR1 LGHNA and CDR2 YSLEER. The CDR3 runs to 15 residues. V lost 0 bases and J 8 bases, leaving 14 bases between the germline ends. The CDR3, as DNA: TGCGCCAGCAGCCAAGAGGAACGGCAGAGCGATGAGCAGTTCTTC. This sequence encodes CASSQEERQSDEQFF.

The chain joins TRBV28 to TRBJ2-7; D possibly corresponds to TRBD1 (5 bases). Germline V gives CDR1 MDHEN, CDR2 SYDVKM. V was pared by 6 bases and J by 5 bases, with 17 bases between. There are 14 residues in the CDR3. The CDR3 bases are TGTGCCAGCAGCCCTGGGCAGGGCTTCGACGAGCAGTACGTC. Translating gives CASSPGQGFDEQYV.

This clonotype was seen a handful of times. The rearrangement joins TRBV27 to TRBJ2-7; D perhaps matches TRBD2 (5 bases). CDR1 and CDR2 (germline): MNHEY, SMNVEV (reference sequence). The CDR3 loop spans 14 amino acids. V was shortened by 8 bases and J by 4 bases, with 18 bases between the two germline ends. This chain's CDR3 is CASRRARERYEQYF. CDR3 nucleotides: TGTGCCAGCCGTCGGGCTAGGGAGAGGTACGAGCAGTACTTC.

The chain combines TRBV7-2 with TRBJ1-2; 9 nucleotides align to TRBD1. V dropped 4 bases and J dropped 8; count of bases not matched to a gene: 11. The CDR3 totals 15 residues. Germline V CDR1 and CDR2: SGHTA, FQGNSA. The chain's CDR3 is CASSSEQGAAGGYTF. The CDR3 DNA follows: TGTGCCAGCAGCTCCGAACAGGGGGCTGCGGGGGGCTACACCTTC.

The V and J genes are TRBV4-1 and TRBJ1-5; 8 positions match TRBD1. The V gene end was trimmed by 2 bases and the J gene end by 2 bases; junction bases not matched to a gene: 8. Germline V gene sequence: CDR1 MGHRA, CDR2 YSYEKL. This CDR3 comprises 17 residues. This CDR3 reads CASSQPSQGGRNQPQHF. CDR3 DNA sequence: TGCGCCAGCAGCCAACCGTCACAGGGGGGACGCAATCAGCCCCAGCATTTT.

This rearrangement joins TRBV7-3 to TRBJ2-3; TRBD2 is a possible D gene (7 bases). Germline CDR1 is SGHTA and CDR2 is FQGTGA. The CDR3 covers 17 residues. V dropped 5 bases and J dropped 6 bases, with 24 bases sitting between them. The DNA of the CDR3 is TGTGCCAGCAGCCCCCGAGGGTCGGGGGGCCAGGGGGATACGCAGTATTTT. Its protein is CASSPRGSGGQGDTQYF.

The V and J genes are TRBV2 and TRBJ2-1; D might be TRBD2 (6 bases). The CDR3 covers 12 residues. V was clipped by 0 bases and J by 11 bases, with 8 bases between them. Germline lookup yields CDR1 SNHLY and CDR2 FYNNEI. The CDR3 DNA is TGTGCCAGCAGTGAAGCGAGGACTAAGCAGTTCTTC. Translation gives CASSEARTKQFF.

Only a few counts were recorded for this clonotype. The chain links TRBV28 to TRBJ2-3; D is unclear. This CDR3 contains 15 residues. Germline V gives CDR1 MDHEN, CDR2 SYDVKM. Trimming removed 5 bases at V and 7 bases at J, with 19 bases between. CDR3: CASSMRSLGRYTQYF. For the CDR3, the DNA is TGTGCCAGCAGTATGCGATCGTTGGGTCGATATACGCAGTATTTT.

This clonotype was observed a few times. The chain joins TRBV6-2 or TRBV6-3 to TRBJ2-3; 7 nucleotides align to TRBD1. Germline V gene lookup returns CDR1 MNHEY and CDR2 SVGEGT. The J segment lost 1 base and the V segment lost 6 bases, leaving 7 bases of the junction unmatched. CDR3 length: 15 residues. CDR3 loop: CASRQEGAGTDTQYF. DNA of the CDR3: TGTGCCAGCAGGCAAGAGGGGGCCGGCACAGATACGCAGTATTTT.

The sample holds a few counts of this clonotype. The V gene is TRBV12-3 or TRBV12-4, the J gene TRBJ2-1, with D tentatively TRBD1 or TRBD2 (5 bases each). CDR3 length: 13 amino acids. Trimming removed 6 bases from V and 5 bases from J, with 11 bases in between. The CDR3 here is CASSSGTNNEQFF. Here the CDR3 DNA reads TGTGCCAGCAGCTCAGGGACCAACAATGAGCAGTTCTTC.

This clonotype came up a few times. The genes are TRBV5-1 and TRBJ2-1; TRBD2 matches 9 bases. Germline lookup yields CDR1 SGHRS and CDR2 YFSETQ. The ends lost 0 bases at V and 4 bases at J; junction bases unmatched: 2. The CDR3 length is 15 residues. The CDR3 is CASSLGRGGYNEQFF. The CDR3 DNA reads TGCGCCAGCAGCTTGGGGCGGGGGGGATACAATGAGCAGTTCTTC.

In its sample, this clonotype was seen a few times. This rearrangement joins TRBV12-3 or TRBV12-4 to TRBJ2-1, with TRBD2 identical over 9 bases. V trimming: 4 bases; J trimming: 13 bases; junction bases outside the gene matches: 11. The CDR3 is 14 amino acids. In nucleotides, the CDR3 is TGTGCCAGCAGTTCGCGGGGGGGCCTGAGTTTTCAGTTCTTC. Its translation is CASSSRGGLSFQFF.

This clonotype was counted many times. The CDR3 DNA follows: TGCGCCAGCAGTAAGCGAGCGGGGGTACCGAACACCGGGGAGCTGTTTTTT. Amino acids: CASSKRAGVPNTGELFF. The chain couples TRBV5-1 to TRBJ2-2; 8 bases map to TRBD2. V shed 5 bases and J 0 bases; nucleotides not matched to a gene: 9. The germline CDR1 and CDR2 sequences are SGHRS and YFSETQ. CDR3 length: 17 amino acids.

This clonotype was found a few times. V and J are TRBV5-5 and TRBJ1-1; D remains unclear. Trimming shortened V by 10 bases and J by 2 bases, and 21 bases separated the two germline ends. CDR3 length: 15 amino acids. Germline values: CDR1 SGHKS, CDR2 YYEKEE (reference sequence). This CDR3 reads CAGDNPPPLNTEAFF. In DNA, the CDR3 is TGTGCCGGAGATAATCCCCCACCCCTCAACACTGAAGCTTTCTTT.

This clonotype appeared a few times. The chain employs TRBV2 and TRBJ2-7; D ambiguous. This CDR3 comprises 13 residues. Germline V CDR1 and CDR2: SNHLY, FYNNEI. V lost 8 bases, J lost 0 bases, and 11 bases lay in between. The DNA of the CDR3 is TGTGCCAGCGAAAGGGAAGCCTCCTACGAGCAGTACGTC. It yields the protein CASEREASYEQYV.

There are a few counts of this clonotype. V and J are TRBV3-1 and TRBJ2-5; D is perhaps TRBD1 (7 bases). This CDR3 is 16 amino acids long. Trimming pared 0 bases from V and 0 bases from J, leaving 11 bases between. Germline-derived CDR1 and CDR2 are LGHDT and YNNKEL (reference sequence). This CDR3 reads CASSQEGRGDQETQYF. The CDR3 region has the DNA TGTGCCAGCAGCCAAGAAGGCAGGGGGGACCAAGAGACCCAGTACTTC.

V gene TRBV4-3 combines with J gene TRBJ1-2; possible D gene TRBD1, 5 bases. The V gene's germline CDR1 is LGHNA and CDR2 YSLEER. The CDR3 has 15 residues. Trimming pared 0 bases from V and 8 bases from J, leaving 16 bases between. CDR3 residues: CASSQDPKGARGYTF. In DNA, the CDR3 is TGCGCCAGCAGCCAAGACCCGAAAGGGGCGAGAGGCTACACCTTC.

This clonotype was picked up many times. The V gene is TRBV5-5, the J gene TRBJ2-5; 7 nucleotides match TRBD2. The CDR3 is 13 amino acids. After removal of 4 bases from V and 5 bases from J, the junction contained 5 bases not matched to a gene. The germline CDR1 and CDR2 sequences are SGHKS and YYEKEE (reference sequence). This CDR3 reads CASSAGVRETQYF. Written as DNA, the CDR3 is TGTGCCAGCAGCGCGGGAGTCAGGGAGACCCAGTACTTC.

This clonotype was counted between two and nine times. DNA for the CDR3: TGTGCCAGCAGCCCCGACGGAACGGCCTTCAATGAGCAGTTCTTC. Its protein is CASSPDGTAFNEQFF. The V and J genes are TRBV5-4 and TRBJ2-1; D gene ambiguous. CDR3 length equals 15 residues. Germline CDR1 SGHNT, CDR2 YYREEE (reference sequence). Trimming cost V 4 bases and J 6 bases, with 17 bases left between them.

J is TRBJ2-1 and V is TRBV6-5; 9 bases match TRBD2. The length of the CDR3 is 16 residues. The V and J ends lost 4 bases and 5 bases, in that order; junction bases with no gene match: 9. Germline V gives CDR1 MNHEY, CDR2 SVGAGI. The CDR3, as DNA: TGTGCCAGCAGTTTCTATAGCGGGGGTCCCCACAATGAGCAGTTCTTC. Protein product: CASSFYSGGPHNEQFF.

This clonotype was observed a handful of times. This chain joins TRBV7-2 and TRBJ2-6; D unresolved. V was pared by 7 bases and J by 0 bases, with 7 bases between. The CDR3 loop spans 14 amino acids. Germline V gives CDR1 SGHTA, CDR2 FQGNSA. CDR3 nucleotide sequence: TGTGCCAGCACTATGTACTCTGGGGCCAACGTCCTGACTTTC. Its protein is CASTMYSGANVLTF.

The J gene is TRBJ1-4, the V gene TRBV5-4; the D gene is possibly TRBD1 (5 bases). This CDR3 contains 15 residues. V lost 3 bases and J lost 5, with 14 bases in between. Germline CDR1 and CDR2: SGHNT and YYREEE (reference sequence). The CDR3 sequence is CASSSRSRGNEKLFF. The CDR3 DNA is TGTGCCAGCAGCTCCCGGAGTAGGGGAAATGAAAAACTGTTTTTT.